The 9 T cell receptor beta chains in this list originate from one sample, sequenced in a study of cytomegalovirus exposure and HLA in healthy donors. PCR used 60 Vbeta primers and 13 Jbeta primers. Here immunoSEQ multiplex PCR was the method, and the copy in TCRdb shows in-frame clones only, minus some. The sample lists around 150,000 clones; approximately 80% were seen once. The source material was PBMCs. These receptors all come from a woman in her thirties or forties in good health and CMV-seropositive.

V gene TRBV4-1 combines with J gene TRBJ2-1; 7 positions match TRBD2. The germline V gene encodes CDR1 MGHRA and CDR2 YSYEKL. J was trimmed by 8 bases and V by 1 base; bases with no gene match: 5. This CDR3 region has 14 residues. The CDR3 region is CASSQGEGRDEQFF. CDR3 sequence (DNA): TGCGCCAGCAGCCAAGGGGAAGGGAGGGATGAGCAGTTCTTC.

The chain employs TRBV7-6 and TRBJ2-3, with no clear D. CDR3 length: 12 amino acids. Between the trimmed V and J ends, which lost 4 bases and 6 bases, there was a span of 8 bases. Germline CDR1 reads SGHVS; CDR2 reads FNYEAQ. The CDR3 nucleotides read TGTGCCAGCAGCTCGATCCGGGATACGCAGTATTTT. Translating gives CASSSIRDTQYF. Drawing the rest from reference TRBV7-6 and TRBJ2-3, the complete variable domain is GAGVSQSPRYKVTKRGQDVALRCDPISGHVSLYWYRQALGQGPEFLTYFNYEAQQDKSGLPNDRFSAERPEGSISTLTIQRTEQRDSAMYRCASSSIRDTQYFGPGTRLTVL.

The table lists this clone with a few counts. This chain uses TRBV19 with TRBJ1-5, with D unresolved. V dropped 1 base and J dropped 3 bases, with 4 bases sitting between them. The germline CDR1 and CDR2 sequences are LNHDA and SQIVND (reference sequence). The CDR3 is 13 residues long. CDR3 coding DNA: TGTGCCAGTAGTATAGTACTCAATCAGCCCCAGCATTTT. Its translation is CASSIVLNQPQHF.

This clone appeared a few times. This sample also contains other DNA sequences that code for the same CDR3. The chain recombines TRBV7-2 with TRBJ2-3, with D perhaps matching TRBD2 (5 bases). The CDR3 runs to 14 residues. Germline lookup yields CDR1 SGHTA and CDR2 FQGNSA. Trimming took off 5 bases at V and 0 bases at J, with 9 bases between the two ends. The CDR3 DNA sequence: TGTGCCAGCAGCCCCCGGGGAAGCACAGATACGCAGTATTTT. Encoded protein: CASSPRGSTDTQYF.

The chain employs TRBV6-6 and TRBJ2-7, with 9 bases matching TRBD1. This CDR3 spans 13 amino acids. The germline V gene has CDR1 MNHNY and CDR2 SVGAGI (reference sequence). The J segment lost 6 bases and the V segment lost 5 bases, leaving 5 bases of the junction unmatched. The CDR3 is CASSRDRVSEQYF. DNA for the CDR3: TGTGCCAGCAGTCGGGACAGGGTCAGCGAGCAGTACTTC.

This chain links TRBV10-3 with TRBJ2-7; D is perhaps TRBD1 (5 bases). The CDR3 is 13 amino acids. Germline loops: CDR1 ENHRY, CDR2 SYGVKD. The V and J ends lost 4 bases and 6 bases respectively, with 13 bases between them. The CDR3 loop reads CAISGSRVSEQYF. Written as DNA, the CDR3 is TGTGCCATCAGTGGCAGCAGGGTAAGCGAGCAGTACTTC.

This sequence joins TRBV4-3 and TRBJ1-1; no clear D. Germline lookup yields CDR1 LGHNA and CDR2 YSLEER. V lost 0 bases and J 0 bases, leaving 8 bases between the germline ends. This CDR3 contains 15 residues. The CDR3 nucleotides read TGCGCCAGCAGCCAAGATGGCGGCGTGAACACTGAAGCTTTCTTT. Amino acids: CASSQDGGVNTEAFF.

This clone appeared a single time. The V gene is TRBV5-4, the J gene TRBJ2-5; TRBD1 matches at 9 bases. This CDR3 region has 15 residues. The germline V gene has CDR1 SGHNT and CDR2 YYREEE (reference sequence). Trimming took 2 bases from V and 1 from J; bases not matched to a gene: 3. The CDR3 loop is CASSFAQGAQETQYF. The CDR3 DNA reads TGTGCCAGCAGCTTCGCACAGGGGGCCCAAGAGACCCAGTACTTC.

The chain links TRBV4-2 to TRBJ1-4, with TRBD1 identical over 7 bases. Germline assignment: CDR1 LGHNA and CDR2 YNFKEQ. Germline trimming cut 4 bases from V and 8 bases from J; bases unmatched to any gene: 10. The CDR3 spans 15 residues. Written as DNA, the CDR3 is TGTGCCAGCAGCCCGTTACTGGACAGGTTCGAAAAACTGTTTTTT. It yields the protein CASSPLLDRFEKLFF.